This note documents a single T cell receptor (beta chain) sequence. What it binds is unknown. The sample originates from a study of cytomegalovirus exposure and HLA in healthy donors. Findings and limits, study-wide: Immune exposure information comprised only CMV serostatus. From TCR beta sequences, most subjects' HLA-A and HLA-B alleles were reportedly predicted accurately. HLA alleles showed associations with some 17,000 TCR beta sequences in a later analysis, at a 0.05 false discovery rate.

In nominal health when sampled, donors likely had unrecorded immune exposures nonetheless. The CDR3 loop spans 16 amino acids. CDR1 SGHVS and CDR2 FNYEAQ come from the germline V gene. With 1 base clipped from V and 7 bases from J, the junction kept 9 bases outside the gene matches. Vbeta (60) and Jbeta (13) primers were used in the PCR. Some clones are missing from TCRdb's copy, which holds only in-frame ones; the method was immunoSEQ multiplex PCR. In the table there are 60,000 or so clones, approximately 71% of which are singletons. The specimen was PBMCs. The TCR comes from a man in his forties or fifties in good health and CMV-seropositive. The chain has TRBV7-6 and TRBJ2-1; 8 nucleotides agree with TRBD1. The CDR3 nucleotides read TGTGCCAGCAGCTTAGGATGGACAGGGTATGGGAATGAGCAGTTCTTC. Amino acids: CASSLGWTGYGNEQFF.